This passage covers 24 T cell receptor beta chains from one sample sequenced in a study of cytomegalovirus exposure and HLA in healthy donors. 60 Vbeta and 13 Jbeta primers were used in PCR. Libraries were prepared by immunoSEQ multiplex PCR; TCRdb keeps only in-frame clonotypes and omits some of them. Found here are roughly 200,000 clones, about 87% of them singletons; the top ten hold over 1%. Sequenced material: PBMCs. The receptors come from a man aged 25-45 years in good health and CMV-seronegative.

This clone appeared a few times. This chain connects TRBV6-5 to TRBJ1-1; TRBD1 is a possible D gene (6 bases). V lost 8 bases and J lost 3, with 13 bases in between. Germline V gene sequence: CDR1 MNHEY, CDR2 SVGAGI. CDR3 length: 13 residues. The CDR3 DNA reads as TGTGCCAGCGGCCCGGGACACGACACTGAAGCTTTCTTT. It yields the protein CASGPGHDTEAFF.

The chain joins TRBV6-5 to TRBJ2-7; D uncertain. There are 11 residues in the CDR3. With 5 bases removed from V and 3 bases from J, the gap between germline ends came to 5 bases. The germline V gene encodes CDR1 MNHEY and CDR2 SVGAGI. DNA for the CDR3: TGTGCCAGCAGTGACAACTACGAGCAGTACTTC. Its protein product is CASSDNYEQYF.

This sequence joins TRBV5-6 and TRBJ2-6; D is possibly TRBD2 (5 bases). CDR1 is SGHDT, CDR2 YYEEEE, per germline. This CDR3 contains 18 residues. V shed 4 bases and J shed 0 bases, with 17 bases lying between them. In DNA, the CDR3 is TGTGCCAGCAGCCCCTCTTTGCGGGCGAGCTCTGGGGCCAACGTCCTGACTTTC. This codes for CASSPSLRASSGANVLTF.

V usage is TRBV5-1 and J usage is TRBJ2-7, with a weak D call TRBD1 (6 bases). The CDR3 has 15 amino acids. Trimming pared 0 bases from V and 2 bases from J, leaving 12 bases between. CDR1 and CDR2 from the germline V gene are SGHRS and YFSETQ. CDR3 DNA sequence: TGCGCCAGCAGCTTGGGAGGTACAGGGACCTACGAGCAGTACTTC. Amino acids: CASSLGGTGTYEQYF.

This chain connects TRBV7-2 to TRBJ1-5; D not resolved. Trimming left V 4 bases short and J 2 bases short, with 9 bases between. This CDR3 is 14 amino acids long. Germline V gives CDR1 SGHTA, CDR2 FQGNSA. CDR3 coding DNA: TGTGCCAGCAGCTACCCCGGGGGCAATCAGCCCCAGCATTTT. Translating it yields CASSYPGGNQPQHF.

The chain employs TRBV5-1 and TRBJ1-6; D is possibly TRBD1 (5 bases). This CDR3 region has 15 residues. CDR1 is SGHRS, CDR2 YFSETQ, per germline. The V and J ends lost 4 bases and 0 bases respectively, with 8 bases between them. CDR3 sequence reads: CASSLDNSYNSPLHF. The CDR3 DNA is TGCGCCAGCAGCCTGGACAACTCCTATAATTCACCCCTCCACTTT. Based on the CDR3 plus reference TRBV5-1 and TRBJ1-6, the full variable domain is KAGVTQTPRYLIKTRGQQVTLSCSPISGHRSVSWYQQTPGQGLQFLFEYFSETQRNKGNFPGRFSGRQFSNSRSEMNVSTLELGDSALYLCASSLDNSYNSPLHFGNGTRLTVT.

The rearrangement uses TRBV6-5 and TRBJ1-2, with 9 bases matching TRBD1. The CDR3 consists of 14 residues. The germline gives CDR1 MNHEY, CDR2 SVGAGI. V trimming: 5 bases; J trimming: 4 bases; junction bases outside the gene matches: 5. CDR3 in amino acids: CASSQQGALYGYTF. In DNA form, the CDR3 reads TGTGCCAGCAGTCAACAGGGGGCACTCTATGGCTACACCTTC.

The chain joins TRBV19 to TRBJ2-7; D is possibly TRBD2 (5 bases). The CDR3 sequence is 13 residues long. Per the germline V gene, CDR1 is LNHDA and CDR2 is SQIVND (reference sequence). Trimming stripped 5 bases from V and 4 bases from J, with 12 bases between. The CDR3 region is CASSPSREYEQYF. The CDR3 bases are TGTGCCAGTAGTCCCTCGAGGGAGTACGAGCAGTACTTC.

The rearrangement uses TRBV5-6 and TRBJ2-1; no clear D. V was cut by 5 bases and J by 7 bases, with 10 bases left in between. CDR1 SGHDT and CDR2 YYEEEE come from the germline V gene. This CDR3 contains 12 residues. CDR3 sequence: CASSLEENEQFF. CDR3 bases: TGTGCCAGCAGTTTAGAAGAAAATGAGCAGTTCTTC.

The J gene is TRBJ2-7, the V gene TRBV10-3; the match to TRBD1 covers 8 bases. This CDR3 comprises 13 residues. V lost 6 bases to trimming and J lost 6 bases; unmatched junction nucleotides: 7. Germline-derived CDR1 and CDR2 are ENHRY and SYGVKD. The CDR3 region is CAISARGTGEQYF. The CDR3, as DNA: TGTGCCATCAGCGCCAGGGGGACAGGCGAGCAGTACTTC.

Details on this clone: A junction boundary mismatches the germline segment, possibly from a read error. Written as DNA, the CDR3 is TGTGCTAGCAGCTTATCGGGTGCCACTGAAGCTTTCTTT. Encoded protein: CASSLSGATEAFF. This rearrangement joins TRBV7-7 to TRBJ1-1; unclear D gene. This CDR3 has 13 amino acids. Germline lookup yields CDR1 SSHAT and CDR2 FNYEAQ (reference sequence).

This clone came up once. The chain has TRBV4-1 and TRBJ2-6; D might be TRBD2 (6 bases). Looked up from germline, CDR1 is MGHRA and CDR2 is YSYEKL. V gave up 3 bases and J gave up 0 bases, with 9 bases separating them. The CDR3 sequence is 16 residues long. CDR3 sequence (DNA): TGCGCCAGCAGCCAGCGGGGTAGCTCTGGGGCCAACGTCCTGACTTTC. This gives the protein CASSQRGSSGANVLTF.

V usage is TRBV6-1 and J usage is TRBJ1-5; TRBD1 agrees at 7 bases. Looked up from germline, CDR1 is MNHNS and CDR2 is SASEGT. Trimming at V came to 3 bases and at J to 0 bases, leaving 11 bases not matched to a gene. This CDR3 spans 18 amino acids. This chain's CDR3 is CASSDRGQSFYSNQPQHF. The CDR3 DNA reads TGTGCCAGCAGTGATAGGGGACAGAGTTTTTATAGCAATCAGCCCCAGCATTTT.

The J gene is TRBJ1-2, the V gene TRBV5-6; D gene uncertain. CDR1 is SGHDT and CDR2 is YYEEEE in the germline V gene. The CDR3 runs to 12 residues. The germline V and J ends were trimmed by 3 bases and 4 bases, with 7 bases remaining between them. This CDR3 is CASSSDTYGYTF. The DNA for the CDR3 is TGTGCCAGCAGCTCCGACACCTATGGCTACACCTTC.

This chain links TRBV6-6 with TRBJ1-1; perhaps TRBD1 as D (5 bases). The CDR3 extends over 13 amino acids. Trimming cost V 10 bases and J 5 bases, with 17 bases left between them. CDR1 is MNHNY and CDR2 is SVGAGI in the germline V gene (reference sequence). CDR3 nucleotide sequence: TGTGCCACCGTGGGGCCCATGGGGACTGAAGCTTTCTTT. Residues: CATVGPMGTEAFF.

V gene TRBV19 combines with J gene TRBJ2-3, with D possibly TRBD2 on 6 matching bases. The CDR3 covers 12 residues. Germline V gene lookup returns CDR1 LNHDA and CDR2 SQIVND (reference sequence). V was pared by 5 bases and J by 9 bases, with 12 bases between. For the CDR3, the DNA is TGTGCCAGTAGTGTGGGACTGTCAACGCAGTATTTT. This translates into CASSVGLSTQYF. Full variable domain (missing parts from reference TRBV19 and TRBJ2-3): DGGITQSPKYLFRKEGQNVTLSCEQNLNHDAMYWYRQDPGQGLRLIYYSQIVNDFQKGDIAEGYSVSREKKESFPLTVTSAQKNPTAFYLCASSVGLSTQYFGPGTRLTVL.

For the CDR3, the DNA is TGTGCCAGCTCACCAAAAGGGACAGATAATTCACCCCTCCACTTT. Its translation: CASSPKGTDNSPLHF. This sequence joins TRBV18 and TRBJ1-6, with 7 bases lining up with TRBD1. This CDR3 spans 15 amino acids. The V segment lost 2 bases and the J segment 5 bases; nucleotides outside the gene matches: 3. CDR1 and CDR2 (germline): KGHSH, LQKENI.

The CDR3 sequence: CASSDNLSRNQPQHF. Written as DNA, the CDR3 is TGTGCCAGCAGTGATAATTTGAGCCGCAATCAGCCCCAGCATTTT. The chain joins TRBV2 to TRBJ1-5; no reliable D call. The V gene's germline CDR1 is SNHLY and CDR2 FYNNEI. The V and J ends lost 3 bases and 2 bases respectively, with 11 bases between them. This CDR3 is 15 amino acids long.

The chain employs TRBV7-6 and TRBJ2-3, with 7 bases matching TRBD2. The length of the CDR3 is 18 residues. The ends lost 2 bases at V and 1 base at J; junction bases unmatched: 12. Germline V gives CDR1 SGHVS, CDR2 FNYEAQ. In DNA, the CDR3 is TGTGCCAGCAGCTTACGGAGCGGGGAACTGCTGGGCACAGATACGCAGTATTTT. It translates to CASSLRSGELLGTDTQYF.

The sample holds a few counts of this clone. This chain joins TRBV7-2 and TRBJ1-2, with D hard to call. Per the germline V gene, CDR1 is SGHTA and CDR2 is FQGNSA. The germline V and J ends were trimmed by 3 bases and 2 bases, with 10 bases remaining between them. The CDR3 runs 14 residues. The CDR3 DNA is TGTGCCAGCAGCTTCGAGGGCATAAACTATGGCTACACCTTC. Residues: CASSFEGINYGYTF.

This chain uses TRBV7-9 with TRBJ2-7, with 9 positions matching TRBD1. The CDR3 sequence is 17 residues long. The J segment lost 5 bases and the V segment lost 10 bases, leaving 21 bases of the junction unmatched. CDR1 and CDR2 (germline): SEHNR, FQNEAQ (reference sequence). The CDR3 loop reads CATLDLFTGTGNNEQYF. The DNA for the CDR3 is TGTGCCACCCTCGATCTTTTTACCGGGACAGGGAATAACGAGCAGTACTTC.

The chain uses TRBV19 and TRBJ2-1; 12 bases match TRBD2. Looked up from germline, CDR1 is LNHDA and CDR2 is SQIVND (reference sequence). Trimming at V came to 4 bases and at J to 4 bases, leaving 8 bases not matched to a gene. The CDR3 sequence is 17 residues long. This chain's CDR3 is CASSRPSGGALYNEQFF. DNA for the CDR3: TGTGCCAGTAGTAGGCCTAGCGGGGGGGCCCTTTACAATGAGCAGTTCTTC.

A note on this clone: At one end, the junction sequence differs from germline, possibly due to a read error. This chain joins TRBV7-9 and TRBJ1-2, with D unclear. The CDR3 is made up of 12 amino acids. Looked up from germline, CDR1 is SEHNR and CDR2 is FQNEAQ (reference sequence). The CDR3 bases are TGTTCCAGCAGCCAAGCCTCTCTTGGCTACACCTTC. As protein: CSSSQASLGYTF.

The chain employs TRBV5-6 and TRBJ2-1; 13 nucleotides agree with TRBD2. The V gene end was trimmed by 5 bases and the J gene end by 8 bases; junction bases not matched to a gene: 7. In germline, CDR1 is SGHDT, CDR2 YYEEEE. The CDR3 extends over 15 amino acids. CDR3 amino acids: CASSSGLAGVHEQFF. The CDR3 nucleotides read TGTGCCAGCAGTTCCGGACTAGCGGGAGTTCATGAGCAGTTCTTC.